By frequency in the sample, the clone carrying this T cell receptor (beta chain) is medium-sized (0.01 to 0.1%). What it recognizes is unknown. Method: immunoSEQ multiplex PCR; TCRdb's copy keeps in-frame clones and lacks some. The sample lists 13,000 to 15,000 clones, over 75% seen once, with over 11% in the top ten. These data come from a study of T cell repertoires in ileal Crohn's disease. Time point here: inflamed ileum from the surgical specimen. Between the trimmed V and J ends, which lost 10 bases and 7 bases, there was a span of 20 bases. This CDR3 spans 13 amino acids. The germline gives CDR1 SNHLY, CDR2 FYNNEI. Study results and limitations: High-frequency clones were more common in sorted CD8 than CD4 cells.

The receptor was derived from an adult with Crohn's disease. J is TRBJ2-7 and V is TRBV2; the D call may be TRBD1 or TRBD2 (5 bases each). Sequencing was performed on ileal tissue. The CDR3 here is CANRDHGAWEQYF. Here the CDR3 DNA reads TGTGCCAACCGGGACCACGGAGCTTGGGAGCAGTACTTC.